Each of the 10 T cell receptor beta chains below was sequenced from the same sample in a study of blood T cells in healthy people across ages. The authors ran a second PCR of 7 to 11 cycles using a sample-barcoded 5' primer and a J-beta primer mix. In TCRdb, the 5' RACE reads were re-called with MiXCR into one record per CDR3 protein. This sample has some 1.4 million distinct CDR3 sequences; roughly 40% occur once, and the top ten carry roughly 7.9%. The sequencing input was blood. These receptors all come from a woman aged 18-29 years in good health.

The chain carries TRBV6-1 and TRBJ2-1; possibly TRBD1 for D (6 bases). Germline assignment: CDR1 MNHNS and CDR2 SASEGT. The CDR3 sequence is 16 residues long. V lost 3 bases and J lost 2, with 14 bases in between. In DNA, the CDR3 is TGTGCCAGCAGTGAGCAGGGGCACCTGACCTACAATGAGCAGTTCTTC. Amino acids: CASSEQGHLTYNEQFF.

As to this clonotype: A much larger clone lies one base from this, so it may be a read error. The chain couples TRBV4-1 to TRBJ1-5; 8 bases fit TRBD1. The CDR3 contains 13 residues. CDR1 MGHRA and CDR2 YSYEKL come from the germline V gene. Trimming removed 11 bases from V and 2 bases from J; junction bases left unmatched: 5. CDR3 in amino acids: CAASTGGNQPQHF. CDR3 sequence (DNA): TGCGCCGCCTCGACAGGGGGCAATCAGCCCCAGCATTTT.

This clonotype appeared a few times. The chain carries TRBV12-3 or TRBV12-4 and TRBJ1-2; TRBD1 matches at 7 bases. This CDR3 is 12 amino acids long. With V trimmed by 3 bases and J by 13 bases, 8 bases remained unmatched. CDR3 loop: CASSFGTASLTF. In nucleotides, the CDR3 is TGTGCCAGCAGTTTCGGGACAGCTTCTCTCACCTTC.

The V gene is TRBV4-1, the J gene TRBJ2-1; possibly TRBD2 for D (5 bases). Trimming removed 0 bases from V and 13 bases from J, with 19 bases in between. This CDR3 has 15 amino acids. CDR1 and CDR2 (germline): MGHRA, YSYEKL. CDR3 in DNA: TGCGCCAGCAGCCAAGATCCGGCTAGCTGGGAGACCCAGTTCTTC. Its translation is CASSQDPASWETQFF.

This sequence joins TRBV7-3 and TRBJ2-5; D is possibly TRBD1 (5 bases). The J call is in doubt because the DNA end fits TRBJ2-7 better. This CDR3 spans 15 amino acids. Germline V gives CDR1 SGHTA, CDR2 FQGTGA. CDR3 in amino acids: CASSTIRVFSDEQYF. The CDR3 DNA sequence: TGTGCCAGCAGCACCATCAGGGTTTTCTCGGACGAGCAGTACTTC.

The V gene is TRBV29-1, the J gene TRBJ1-2; tentative D call: TRBD1 (6 bases). V was pared by 7 bases and J by 6 bases, with 15 bases between. Germline assignment: CDR1 SQVTM and CDR2 ANQGSEA. The CDR3 runs 12 residues. The CDR3 nucleotides read TGCAGCGAAGGGGGGGGGCCCGATGGCTACACCTTC. Its translation: CSEGGGPDGYTF.

This clonotype has at least ten counts. The CDR3 reads CASSSLTGTYGYTF. Written as DNA, the CDR3 is TGTGCCAGCAGTTCCCTGACAGGGACCTATGGCTACACCTTC. This sequence joins TRBV27 and TRBJ1-2; TRBD1 matches 7 bases. V was clipped by 4 bases and J by 4 bases; unmatched bases: 6. In germline, CDR1 is MNHEY, CDR2 SMNVEV (reference sequence). This CDR3 is 14 amino acids long.

This chain links TRBV18 with TRBJ2-1; D might be TRBD1 (6 bases). The CDR3 has 15 residues. Germline values: CDR1 KGHSH, CDR2 LQKENI. V dropped 4 bases and J dropped 7 bases, with 17 bases sitting between them. This CDR3 is CASSQATGTRNEQFF. The CDR3, as DNA: TGTGCCAGCTCACAGGCGACAGGAACGCGAAATGAGCAGTTCTTC.

This clonotype was detected only a few times. The V gene is TRBV6-1, the J gene TRBJ2-3; 10 bases are a match to TRBD2. V gave up 5 bases and J gave up 2 bases; unmatched junction bases: 10. There are 17 residues in the CDR3. CDR1 and CDR2 (germline): MNHNS, SASEGT. The CDR3 nucleotides are TGTGCCAGCAGTCCCAGAAGCGGGGGGGCGGTCACAGATACGCAGTATTTT. This codes for CASSPRSGGAVTDTQYF.

This clonotype was recorded a few times. The chain combines TRBV3-1 with TRBJ2-7; the match to TRBD1 covers 9 bases. Germline values: CDR1 LGHDT, CDR2 YNNKEL (reference sequence). Trimming at V came to 4 bases and at J to 2 bases, leaving 9 bases not matched to a gene. The CDR3 loop spans 16 amino acids. Here the CDR3 DNA reads TGTGCCAGCAGCCTAACACCGGGACAGGGCACCTACGAGCAGTACTTC. This codes for CASSLTPGQGTYEQYF.